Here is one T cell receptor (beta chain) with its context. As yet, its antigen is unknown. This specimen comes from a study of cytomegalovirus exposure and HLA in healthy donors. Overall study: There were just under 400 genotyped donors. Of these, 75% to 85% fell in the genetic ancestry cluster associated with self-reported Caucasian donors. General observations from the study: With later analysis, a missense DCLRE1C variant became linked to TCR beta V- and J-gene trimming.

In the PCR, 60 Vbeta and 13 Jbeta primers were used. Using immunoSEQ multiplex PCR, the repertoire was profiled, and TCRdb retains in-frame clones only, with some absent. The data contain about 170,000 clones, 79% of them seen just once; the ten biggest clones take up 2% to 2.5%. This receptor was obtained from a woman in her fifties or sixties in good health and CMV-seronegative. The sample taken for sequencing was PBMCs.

CDR3 nucleotide sequence: TGCAGCGTTGATTTGGTAGCGGGAAAAGGTACAGATACGCAGTATTTT. This translates into CSVDLVAGKGTDTQYF. J is TRBJ2-3 and V is TRBV29-1; 8 bases are shared with TRBD2. The CDR3 runs to 16 residues. Per germline, CDR1 SQVTM and CDR2 ANQGSEA. Unmatched junction bases numbered 11, after V lost 3 bases and J lost 3 bases.